This T cell receptor (beta chain) is from a study of blood T cell repertoires in COVID-19. Study summary: Some COVID-19 samples were acute and others convalescent; all came from the United States, Italy and Spain. PBMCs, B-cell-depleted T cells, or T cells were the source of the cDNA or gDNA that made up the material.

As handled by the study authors: Nucleated cell counts were estimated from reference gene primer amplification. Profiling relied on immunoSEQ multiplex PCR, and the TCRdb table lists in-frame clones only, not all of them. The V and J calls and clone size were taken over from that table, and D and trimming were inferred from the DNA. The sample records about 68,000 clones, 80% to 90% being singletons. The CDR3 is 15 amino acids. Trimming pared 2 bases from V and 4 bases from J, leaving 12 bases between. Germline values: CDR1 MDHEN, CDR2 SYDVKM. The V gene is TRBV28, the J gene TRBJ2-1; D may be TRBD1 (6 bases). The sample consisted of peripheral blood. The source is a man between 45 and 60 years old with active COVID-19. Here the CDR3 DNA reads TGTGCCAGCAGTTTAAACAGGGATACTTACAATGAGCAGTTCTTC. It translates to CASSLNRDTYNEQFF. The full variable domain, in which reference TRBV28 and TRBJ2-1 provide the parts outside the CDR3, is DVKVTQSSRYLVKRTGEKVFLECVQDMDHENMFWYRQDPGLGLRLIYFSYDVKMKEKGDIPEGYSVSREKKERFSLILESASTNQTSMYLCASSLNRDTYNEQFFGPGTRLTVL.